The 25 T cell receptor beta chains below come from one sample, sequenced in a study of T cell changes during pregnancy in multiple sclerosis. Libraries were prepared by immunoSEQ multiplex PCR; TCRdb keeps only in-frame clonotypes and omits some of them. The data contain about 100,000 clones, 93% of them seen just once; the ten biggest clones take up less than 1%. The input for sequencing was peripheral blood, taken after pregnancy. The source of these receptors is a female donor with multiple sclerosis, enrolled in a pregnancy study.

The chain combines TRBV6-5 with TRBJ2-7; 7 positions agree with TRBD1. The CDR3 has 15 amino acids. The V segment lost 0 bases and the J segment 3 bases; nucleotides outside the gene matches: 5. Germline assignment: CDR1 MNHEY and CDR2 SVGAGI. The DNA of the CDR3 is TGTGCCAGCAGTTACTCGCGCAGGGGGTACTACGAGCAGTACTTC. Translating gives CASSYSRRGYYEQYF.

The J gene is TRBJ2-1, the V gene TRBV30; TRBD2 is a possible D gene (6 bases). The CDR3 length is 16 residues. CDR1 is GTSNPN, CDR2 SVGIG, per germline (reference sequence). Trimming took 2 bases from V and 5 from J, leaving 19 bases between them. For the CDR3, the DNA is TGTGCCTGGAGTCCTCCTCCGCAGGGAGGCCACAATGAGCAGTTCTTC. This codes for CAWSPPPQGGHNEQFF.

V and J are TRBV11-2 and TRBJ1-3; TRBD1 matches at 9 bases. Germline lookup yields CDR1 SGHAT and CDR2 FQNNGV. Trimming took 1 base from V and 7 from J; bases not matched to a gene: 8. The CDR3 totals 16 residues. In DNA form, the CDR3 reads TGTGCCAGCAGCTTAGGTACAGGGGGCTACGCGAACACCATATATTTT. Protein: CASSLGTGGYANTIYF.

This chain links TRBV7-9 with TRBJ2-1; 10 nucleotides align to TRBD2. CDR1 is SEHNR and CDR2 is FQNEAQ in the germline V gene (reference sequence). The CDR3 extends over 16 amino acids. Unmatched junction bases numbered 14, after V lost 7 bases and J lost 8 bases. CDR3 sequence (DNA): TGTGCCAGCACCGCGGCACCTAGCGGGAGTGGGTATGAGCAGTTCTTC. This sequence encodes CASTAAPSGSGYEQFF.

CDR3 sequence (DNA): TGTGCCAGCTCCCTAGCGGGGACCTCCTACAATGAGCAGTTCTTC. This encodes CASSLAGTSYNEQFF. The rearrangement uses TRBV11-2 and TRBJ2-1; 9 bases fit TRBD2. V lost 8 bases to trimming and J lost 0 bases; unmatched junction nucleotides: 5. CDR3 length: 15 residues. CDR1 is SGHAT, CDR2 FQNNGV, per germline.

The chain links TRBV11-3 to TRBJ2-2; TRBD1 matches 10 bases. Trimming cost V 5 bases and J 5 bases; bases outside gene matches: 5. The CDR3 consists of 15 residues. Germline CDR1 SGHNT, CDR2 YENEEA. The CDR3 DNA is TGTGCCAGCAGCGGGCCGGGACAGGGGACCGGGGAGCTGTTTTTT. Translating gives CASSGPGQGTGELFF.

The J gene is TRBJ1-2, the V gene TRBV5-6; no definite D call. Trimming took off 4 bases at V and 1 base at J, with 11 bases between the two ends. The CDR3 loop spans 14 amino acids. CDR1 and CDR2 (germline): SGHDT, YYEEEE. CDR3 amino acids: CASSMLQINYGYTF. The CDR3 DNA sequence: TGTGCCAGCAGCATGCTACAGATTAACTATGGCTACACCTTC.

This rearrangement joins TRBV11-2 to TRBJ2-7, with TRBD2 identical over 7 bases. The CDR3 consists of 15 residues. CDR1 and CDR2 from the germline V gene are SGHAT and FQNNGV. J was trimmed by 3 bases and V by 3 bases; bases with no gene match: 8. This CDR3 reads CASSLGGGGDYEQYF. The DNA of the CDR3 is TGTGCCAGCAGCTTGGGGGGGGGAGGTGACTACGAGCAGTACTTC.

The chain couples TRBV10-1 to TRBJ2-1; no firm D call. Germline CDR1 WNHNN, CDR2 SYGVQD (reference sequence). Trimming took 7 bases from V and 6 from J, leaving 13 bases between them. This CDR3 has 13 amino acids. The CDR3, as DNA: TGCGCCAGCACCCCGATGTTCGGCAATGAGCAGTTCTTC. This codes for CASTPMFGNEQFF.

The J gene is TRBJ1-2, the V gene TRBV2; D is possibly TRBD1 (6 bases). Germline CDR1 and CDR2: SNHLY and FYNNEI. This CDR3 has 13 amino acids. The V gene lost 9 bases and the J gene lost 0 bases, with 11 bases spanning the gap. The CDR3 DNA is TGTGCCAGACCAGGGGAATCTAACTATGGCTACACCTTC. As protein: CARPGESNYGYTF.

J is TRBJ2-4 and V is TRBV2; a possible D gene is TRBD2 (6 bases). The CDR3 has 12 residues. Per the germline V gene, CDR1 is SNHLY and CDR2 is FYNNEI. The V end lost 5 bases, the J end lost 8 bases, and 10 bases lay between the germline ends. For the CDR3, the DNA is TGTGCCAGCAGTCGGGGGTTGGACATTCAGTACTTC. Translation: CASSRGLDIQYF.

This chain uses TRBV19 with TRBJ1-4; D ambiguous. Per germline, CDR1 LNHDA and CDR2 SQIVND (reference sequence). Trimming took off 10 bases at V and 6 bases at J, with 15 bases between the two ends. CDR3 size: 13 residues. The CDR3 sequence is CATTPSGYEKLFF. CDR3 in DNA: TGTGCCACGACACCCTCTGGATATGAAAAACTGTTTTTT.

CDR3 residues: CASSKVLAGVSTGELFF. The CDR3 bases are TGTGCCAGCAGCAAAGTTCTAGCGGGAGTTTCTACCGGGGAGCTGTTTTTT. The rearrangement joins TRBV21-1 to TRBJ2-2; TRBD2, as called in the table, went unchecked against the DNA. TRBV21-1 corresponds to a pseudogene. This CDR3 spans 17 amino acids.

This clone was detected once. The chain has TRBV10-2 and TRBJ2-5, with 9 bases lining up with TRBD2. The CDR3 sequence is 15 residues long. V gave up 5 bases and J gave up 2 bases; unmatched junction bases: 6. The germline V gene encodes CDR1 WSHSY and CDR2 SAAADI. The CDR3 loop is CASSRGRAIQETQYF. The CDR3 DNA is TGCGCCAGCAGTCGCGGGAGGGCTATACAAGAGACCCAGTACTTC.

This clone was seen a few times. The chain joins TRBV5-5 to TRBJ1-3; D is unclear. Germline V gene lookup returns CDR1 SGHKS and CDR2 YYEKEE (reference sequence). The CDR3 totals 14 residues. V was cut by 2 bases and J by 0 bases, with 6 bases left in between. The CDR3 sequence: CASSLPSSGNTIYF. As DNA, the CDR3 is TGTGCCAGCAGCTTACCGAGCTCTGGAAACACCATATATTTT.

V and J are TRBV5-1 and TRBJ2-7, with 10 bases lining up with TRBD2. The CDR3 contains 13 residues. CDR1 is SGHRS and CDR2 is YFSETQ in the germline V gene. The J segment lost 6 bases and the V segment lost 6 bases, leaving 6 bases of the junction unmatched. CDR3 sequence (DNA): TGCGCCAGCATGCTAGCGGGAGTTGGCGAGCAGTACTTC. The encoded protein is CASMLAGVGEQYF.

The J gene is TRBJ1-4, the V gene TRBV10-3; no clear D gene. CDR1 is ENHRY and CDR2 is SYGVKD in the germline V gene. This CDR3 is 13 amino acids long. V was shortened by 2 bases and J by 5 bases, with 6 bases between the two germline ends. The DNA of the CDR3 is TGTGCCATCAGTGAGGGGCTGAATGAAAAACTGTTTTTT. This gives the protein CAISEGLNEKLFF.

CDR3 sequence reads: CATLIRGTGGDYGYTF. CDR3 DNA sequence: TGTGCCACCTTGATCCGCGGGACAGGGGGCGACTATGGCTACACCTTC. The chain joins TRBV2 to TRBJ1-2; TRBD1 matches at 12 bases. This CDR3 comprises 16 residues. Trimming took 10 bases from V and 3 from J; bases not matched to a gene: 12. Germline loops: CDR1 SNHLY, CDR2 FYNNEI.

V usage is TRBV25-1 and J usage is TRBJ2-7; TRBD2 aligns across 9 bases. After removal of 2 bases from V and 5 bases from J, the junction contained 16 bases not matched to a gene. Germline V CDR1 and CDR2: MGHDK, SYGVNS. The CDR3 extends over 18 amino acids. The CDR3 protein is CASSEELNIAGDFHEQYF. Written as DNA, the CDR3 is TGTGCCAGCAGTGAAGAGCTTAATATAGCGGGAGATTTCCACGAGCAGTACTTC.

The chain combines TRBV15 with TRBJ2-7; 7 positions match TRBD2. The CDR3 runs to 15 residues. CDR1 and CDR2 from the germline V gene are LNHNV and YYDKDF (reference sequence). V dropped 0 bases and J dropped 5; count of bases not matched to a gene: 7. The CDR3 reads CATSRDKGGGNEQYF. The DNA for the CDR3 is TGTGCCACCAGCAGAGATAAAGGCGGGGGAAACGAGCAGTACTTC.

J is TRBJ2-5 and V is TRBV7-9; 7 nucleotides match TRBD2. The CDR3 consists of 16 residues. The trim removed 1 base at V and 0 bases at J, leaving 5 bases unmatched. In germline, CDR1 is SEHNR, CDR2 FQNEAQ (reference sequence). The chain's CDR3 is CASSLVGLADQETQYF. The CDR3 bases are TGTGCCAGCAGCTTAGTGGGGCTAGCGGACCAAGAGACCCAGTACTTC.

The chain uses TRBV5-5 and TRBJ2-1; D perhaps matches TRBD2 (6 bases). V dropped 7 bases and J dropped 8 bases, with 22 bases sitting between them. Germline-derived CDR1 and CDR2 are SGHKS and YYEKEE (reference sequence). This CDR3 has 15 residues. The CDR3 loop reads CASGLEGGLRHEQFF. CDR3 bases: TGTGCCAGCGGCCTGGAGGGAGGATTAAGGCATGAGCAGTTCTTC.

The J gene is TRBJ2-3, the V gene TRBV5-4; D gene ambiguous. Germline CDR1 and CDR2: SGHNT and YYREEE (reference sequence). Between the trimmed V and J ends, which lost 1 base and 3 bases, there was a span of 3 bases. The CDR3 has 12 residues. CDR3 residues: CASSLITDTQYF. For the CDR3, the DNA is TGTGCCAGCAGCTTGATAACAGATACGCAGTATTTT. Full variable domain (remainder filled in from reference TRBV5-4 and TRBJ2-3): ETGVTQSPTHLIKTRGQQVTLRCSSQSGHNTVSWYQQALGQGPQFIFQYYREEENGRGNFPPRFSGLQFPNYSSELNVNALELDDSALYLCASSLITDTQYFGPGTRLTVL.

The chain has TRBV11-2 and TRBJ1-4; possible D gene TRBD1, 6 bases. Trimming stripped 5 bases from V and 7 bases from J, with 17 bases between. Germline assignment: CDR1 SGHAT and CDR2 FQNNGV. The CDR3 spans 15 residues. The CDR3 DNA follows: TGTGCCAGCAGCCCCCAGGGCAGGGGAAGTGAAAAACTGTTTTTT. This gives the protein CASSPQGRGSEKLFF.

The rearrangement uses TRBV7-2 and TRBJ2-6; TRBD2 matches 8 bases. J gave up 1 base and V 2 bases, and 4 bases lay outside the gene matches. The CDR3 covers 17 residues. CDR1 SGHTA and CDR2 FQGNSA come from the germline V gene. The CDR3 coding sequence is TGTGCCAGCAGCTTAAGAACTAGCGGATCTGGGGCCAACGTCCTGACTTTC. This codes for CASSLRTSGSGANVLTF.